The 30 T cell receptor beta chains listed next were all sequenced from one sample in a study of T cells in Graves' hyperthyroidism and ophthalmopathy. Amplification yielded TCR beta CDR3 regions, with RNA transcripts as the source. HTBI primers were the set used in a first-round RT-PCR of the TCR CDR3. TCRdb recomputed calls from the multiplex PCR reads with MiXCR, one row per CDR3 protein. Among around 250,000 distinct CDR3 sequences listed, roughly 15% were seen once. Sequenced: blood. These receptors came from a woman between 35 and 50 years old with Graves' hyperthyroidism that later progressed to Graves' ophthalmopathy.

V usage is TRBV7-3 and J usage is TRBJ2-7; D is tentatively TRBD1 or TRBD2 (5 bases each). This CDR3 is 14 amino acids long. CDR1 SGHTA and CDR2 FQGTGA come from the germline V gene. Between the trimmed V and J ends, which lost 4 bases and 5 bases, there was a span of 15 bases. The CDR3 DNA reads as TGTGCCAGCAGCTCTGACGGGGCATTCAACGAGCAGTACTTC. Translated, it gives CASSSDGAFNEQYF.

This clonotype was detected ten times or more. The genes are TRBV28 and TRBJ2-1; 8 bases agree with TRBD2. With 5 bases clipped from V and 0 bases from J, the junction kept 9 bases outside the gene matches. The CDR3 loop spans 17 amino acids. The germline gives CDR1 MDHEN, CDR2 SYDVKM. CDR3 nucleotide sequence: TGTGCCAGCAGTCCCAACCTAGCGGGCAGCTCCTACAATGAGCAGTTCTTC. It translates to CASSPNLAGSSYNEQFF.

The sample holds many counts of this clonotype. The chain combines TRBV2 with TRBJ2-1; 12 nucleotides agree with TRBD2. Per germline, CDR1 SNHLY and CDR2 FYNNEI. The CDR3 loop spans 15 amino acids. The V and J ends lost 2 bases and 7 bases, in that order; junction bases with no gene match: 3. The CDR3 DNA reads as TGTGCCAGCAGTGAACGGACTAGCGGGACTAATGAGCAGTTCTTC. Residues: CASSERTSGTNEQFF.

This clonotype has ten or more counts. V is TRBV7-3 and J is TRBJ2-1; 8 nucleotides match TRBD2. V dropped 1 base and J dropped 11; count of bases not matched to a gene: 13. Germline lookup yields CDR1 SGHTA and CDR2 FQGTGA. The CDR3 runs to 16 residues. The CDR3 DNA follows: TGTGCCAGCAGCTTAAGGGGTCTAGCGGGTGGGGAAAAGCAGTTCTTC. This sequence encodes CASSLRGLAGGEKQFF.

On this clonotype: This clone may be a read error of a much larger clone one base away. J is TRBJ1-2 and V is TRBV18; TRBD1 might be the D (6 bases). This CDR3 has 13 amino acids. Trimming removed 3 bases at V and 3 bases at J, with 8 bases between. Per the germline V gene, CDR1 is KGHSH and CDR2 is LQKENI. The CDR3 protein is CASSPGQYYGYTF. CDR3 nucleotide sequence: TGTGCCAGCTCACCTGGACAGTACTATGGCTACACCTTC.

The sample holds many counts of this clonotype. The chain links TRBV29-1 to TRBJ2-1; 15 nucleotides match TRBD2. From germline, CDR1 is SQVTM and CDR2 ANQGSEA. Trimming at V came to 5 bases and at J to 7 bases, leaving 3 bases not matched to a gene. This CDR3 has 14 amino acids. This CDR3 is CSVTGTSGRNEQFF. The CDR3 DNA reads as TGCAGCGTTACCGGGACTAGCGGGAGGAATGAGCAGTTCTTC.

This clonotype was observed a few times. V and J are TRBV5-6 and TRBJ2-2; 8 bases match TRBD2. J was trimmed by 4 bases and V by 5 bases; bases with no gene match: 4. Germline CDR1 reads SGHDT; CDR2 reads YYEEEE. The CDR3 contains 14 residues. CDR3 DNA: TGTGCCAGCAGGTCGGGGGGGACCACCGGGGAGCTGTTTTTT. It specifies CASRSGGTTGELFF.

The sample holds many counts of this clonotype. The chain employs TRBV5-1 and TRBJ2-3; 10 bases align to TRBD2. This CDR3 has 15 residues. The trim removed 6 bases at V and 4 bases at J, leaving 8 bases unmatched. Per the germline V gene, CDR1 is SGHRS and CDR2 is YFSETQ. This chain's CDR3 is CASTKGLAPADTQYF. The DNA of the CDR3 is TGCGCCAGCACCAAGGGACTAGCGCCTGCAGATACGCAGTATTTT.

Ten or more counts support this clonotype. V and J are TRBV3-1 and TRBJ2-3; D is unclear. Germline V gene lookup returns CDR1 LGHDT and CDR2 YNNKEL (reference sequence). The V end was cut by 0 bases, the J end by 3 bases, with 13 bases between. CDR3 length equals 16 residues. This chain's CDR3 is CASSQDWGSFTDTQYF. The CDR3 coding sequence is TGTGCCAGCAGCCAAGATTGGGGATCCTTTACAGATACGCAGTATTTT.

A remark on this clonotype: A much larger clone differs from this one at a single base, so this may be a read error. This chain links TRBV7-9 with TRBJ2-7; 8 bases fit TRBD1. This CDR3 contains 19 residues. V shed 5 bases, J shed 0 bases, and the junction held 18 bases outside the gene matches. Looked up from germline, CDR1 is SEHNR and CDR2 is FQNEAQ (reference sequence). CDR3 sequence (DNA): TGTGCCAGCAGCACCAGACAGGGGAAGACCTCCCGGAGCTCCTACGAGCAGTACTTC. Its protein product is CASSTRQGKTSRSSYEQYF.

V gene TRBV7-9 combines with J gene TRBJ2-5, with TRBD2 identical over 16 bases. The CDR3 runs 19 residues. V was clipped by 4 bases and J by 0 bases; unmatched bases: 8. Germline CDR1 is SEHNR and CDR2 is FQNEAQ (reference sequence). This chain's CDR3 is CASSSQRGTSGRDQETQYF. In nucleotides, the CDR3 is TGTGCCAGCAGCTCCCAGAGGGGGACTAGCGGGAGGGACCAAGAGACCCAGTACTTC.

This clonotype has ten or more counts. This sequence joins TRBV9 and TRBJ1-1; 7 bases align to TRBD1. After removal of 0 bases from V and 0 bases from J, the junction contained 2 bases not matched to a gene. This CDR3 is 15 amino acids long. Germline CDR1 and CDR2: SGDLS and YYNGEE. This chain's CDR3 is CASSVETGVNTEAFF. The CDR3 region has the DNA TGTGCCAGCAGCGTAGAAACAGGGGTGAACACTGAAGCTTTCTTT. Full variable domain (remainder filled in from reference TRBV9 and TRBJ1-1): DSGVTQTPKHLITATGQRVTLRCSPRSGDLSVYWYQQSLDQGLQFLIQYYNGEERAKGNILERFSAQQFPDLHSELNLSSLELGDSALYFCASSVETGVNTEAFFGQGTRLTVV.

The chain is built from TRBV6-1 and TRBJ1-2, with unresolved D. Germline V gene lookup returns CDR1 MNHNS and CDR2 SASEGT. The CDR3 loop spans 14 amino acids. V lost 7 bases and J lost 2, with 14 bases in between. Here the CDR3 DNA reads TGTGCCAGCACGTCCCCGCGATCCAACTATGGCTACACCTTC. This codes for CASTSPRSNYGYTF.

The genes are TRBV9 and TRBJ1-1, with TRBD1 as a possible D gene (5 bases). There are 14 residues in the CDR3. Trimming cost V 4 bases and J 3 bases, with 13 bases left between them. CDR1 is SGDLS and CDR2 is YYNGEE in the germline V gene. In nucleotides, the CDR3 is TGTGCCAGCAGCTCCTCGGCAGGGTACACTGAAGCTTTCTTT. Translation gives CASSSSAGYTEAFF. The variable domain in full, with the rest retrieved from reference TRBV9 and TRBJ1-1, is DSGVTQTPKHLITATGQRVTLRCSPRSGDLSVYWYQQSLDQGLQFLIQYYNGEERAKGNILERFSAQQFPDLHSELNLSSLELGDSALYFCASSSSAGYTEAFFGQGTRLTVV.

This clonotype was counted ten times or more. The rearrangement joins TRBV20-1 to TRBJ2-7, with TRBD2 matching 9 bases. With V trimmed by 6 bases and J by 6 bases, 18 bases remained unmatched. Germline-derived CDR1 and CDR2 are DFQATT and SNEGSKA (reference sequence). This CDR3 has 16 residues. The CDR3, as DNA: TGCAGTGCCACATCGGTGGCGGGAGGGGTCCTCGGCGAGCAGTACTTC. This codes for CSATSVAGGVLGEQYF.

This clonotype was observed at least ten times. The V call is TRBV28, the J call TRBJ2-1; D is possibly TRBD2 (6 bases). The germline gives CDR1 MDHEN, CDR2 SYDVKM. The CDR3 has 14 amino acids. The V gene lost 3 bases and the J gene lost 9 bases, with 15 bases spanning the gap. The CDR3 region is CASSFPPTRAEQFF. The CDR3 nucleotides are TGTGCCAGCAGTTTCCCCCCGACTAGAGCTGAGCAGTTCTTC.

In this sample, this clonotype turned up many times. The V gene is TRBV20-1, the J gene TRBJ1-1; TRBD1 is a possible D gene (5 bases). Per the germline V gene, CDR1 is DFQATT and CDR2 is SNEGSKA (reference sequence). Between the trimmed V and J ends, which lost 6 bases and 2 bases, there was a span of 13 bases. The CDR3 totals 13 residues. The CDR3 region is CSASDSLNTEAFF. CDR3 DNA sequence: TGCAGTGCCTCCGACAGCCTTAACACTGAAGCTTTCTTT.

This chain uses TRBV13 with TRBJ2-3, with D possibly matching TRBD1 (6 bases). The CDR3 spans 14 residues. Trimming pared 4 bases from V and 2 bases from J, leaving 10 bases between. Germline V gene lookup returns CDR1 PRHDT and CDR2 FYEKMQ (reference sequence). The CDR3 loop reads CASSSTGNTDTQYF. In DNA form, the CDR3 reads TGTGCCAGCAGCTCTACAGGGAACACAGATACGCAGTATTTT.

This clonotype was detected many times. V gene TRBV7-9 combines with J gene TRBJ2-1; 8 nucleotides agree with TRBD2. Germline V lookup: CDR1 SEHNR, CDR2 FQNEAQ (reference sequence). Trimming at V came to 4 bases and at J to 6 bases, leaving 8 bases not matched to a gene. The CDR3 covers 15 residues. The CDR3 sequence is CASSSPGGFVNEQFF. The CDR3 DNA reads TGTGCCAGCAGCTCACCGGGAGGGTTCGTCAATGAGCAGTTCTTC.

This clonotype was counted ten times or more. The rearrangement joins TRBV24-1 to TRBJ2-1, with D possibly being TRBD1 (7 bases). This CDR3 comprises 18 residues. V shed 5 bases and J shed 10 bases, with 29 bases lying between them. The germline V gene encodes CDR1 KGHDR and CDR2 SFDVKD. The CDR3 DNA follows: TGTGCCACCAGTGTGTCCCTTGTTCACGGGGGACAGCCCGGGGAGCAGTTCTTC. The encoded protein is CATSVSLVHGGQPGEQFF.

The V call is TRBV20-1, the J call TRBJ2-1, with no clear D. The V gene's germline CDR1 is DFQATT and CDR2 SNEGSKA (reference sequence). Trimming cost V 3 bases and J 5 bases, with 11 bases left between them. The length of the CDR3 is 13 residues. Here the CDR3 DNA reads TGCAGTGCTAGTGGAGTCAGAAACAATGAGCAGTTCTTC. It codes for CSASGVRNNEQFF.

This clonotype was seen a few times. This chain joins TRBV19 and TRBJ2-7; possibly TRBD2 for D (5 bases). Germline CDR1 and CDR2: LNHDA and SQIVND (reference sequence). V lost 3 bases and J 7 bases, leaving 13 bases between the germline ends. This CDR3 is built from 13 residues. The CDR3 DNA is TGTGCCAGTAGTATCCGGGGTGGCCTGGAGCAGTACTTC. Its translation is CASSIRGGLEQYF.

This clonotype has at least ten counts. The chain is built from TRBV2 and TRBJ2-7; D gene unclear. V was trimmed by 3 bases and J by 5 bases, leaving 14 bases between them. Germline CDR1 and CDR2: SNHLY and FYNNEI. CDR3 length: 14 amino acids. CDR3 bases: TGTGCCAGCAGTGATCCCCGGGTGCCCAACGAGCAGTACTTC. Its protein product is CASSDPRVPNEQYF.

J is TRBJ2-3 and V is TRBV4-1; maybe TRBD1 (6 bases). From germline, CDR1 is MGHRA and CDR2 YSYEKL. V was cut by 2 bases and J by 0 bases, with 9 bases left in between. The length of the CDR3 is 15 residues. This CDR3 is CASSQTGISTDTQYF. Written as DNA, the CDR3 is TGCGCCAGCAGCCAAACAGGGATAAGCACAGATACGCAGTATTTT.

This clonotype has at least ten counts. The chain combines TRBV28 with TRBJ2-1; D unclear. The CDR3 sequence is 13 residues long. Looked up from germline, CDR1 is MDHEN and CDR2 is SYDVKM. The V end was cut by 3 bases, the J end by 3 bases, with 6 bases between. CDR3 nucleotide sequence: TGTGCCAGCAGTTTCGGAGTCTACAATGAGCAGTTCTTC. This sequence encodes CASSFGVYNEQFF.

This clonotype came up many times. The rearrangement uses TRBV24-1 and TRBJ2-5; 16 bases map to TRBD2. CDR1 is KGHDR and CDR2 is SFDVKD in the germline V gene. This CDR3 is built from 17 residues. Unmatched junction bases numbered 4, after V lost 3 bases and J lost 4 bases. CDR3 nucleotide sequence: TGTGCCACCAGTGATCCGGGACTAGCGGGAGGGAGAGAGACCCAGTACTTC. This sequence encodes CATSDPGLAGGRETQYF.

The chain combines TRBV20-1 with TRBJ1-1; no clear D. This CDR3 has 12 amino acids. Germline V gives CDR1 DFQATT, CDR2 SNEGSKA (reference sequence). CDR3 in amino acids: CSIPQRTTEAFF. Here the CDR3 DNA reads TGCAGCATACCCCAGCGGACCACTGAAGCTTTCTTT.

This clonotype was seen repeatedly, ten times or more. V usage is TRBV12-3 or TRBV12-4 and J usage is TRBJ1-3; D call uncertain. This CDR3 has 13 residues. The V gene lost 5 bases and the J gene lost 1 base, with 6 bases spanning the gap. The CDR3 DNA reads as TGTGCCAGCAGTCGACGGTCTGGAAACACCATATATTTT. Translating it yields CASSRRSGNTIYF.

This clonotype has ten or more counts. V is TRBV20-1 and J is TRBJ1-1; D unclear. Germline V CDR1 and CDR2: DFQATT, SNEGSKA (reference sequence). The CDR3 is 13 amino acids. Trimming cost V 6 bases and J 1 base, with 12 bases left between them. CDR3 DNA sequence: TGCAGTGCCCCCGGGCCAGGGAACACTGAAGCTTTCTTT. Its protein product is CSAPGPGNTEAFF.

V is TRBV28 and J is TRBJ1-4; no firm D call. Germline-derived CDR1 and CDR2 are MDHEN and SYDVKM. The germline V and J ends were trimmed by 5 bases and 7 bases, with 8 bases remaining between them. The CDR3 extends over 12 amino acids. The CDR3: CASSVNLEKLFF. The DNA for the CDR3 is TGTGCCAGCAGTGTCAACCTTGAAAAACTGTTTTTT.